This T cell receptor (beta chain) is drawn from a study of blood T cell repertoires in COVID-19. Study summary: Some COVID-19 samples were acute and others convalescent; all came from the United States, Italy and Spain. PBMCs, B-cell-depleted T cells, or T cells provided the cDNA or gDNA that made up the material.

In the original analysis: Researchers report that nucleated cell counts were estimated from reference gene primer amplification. Sequencing used immunoSEQ multiplex PCR; TCRdb keeps in-frame clones, though not all of them. Clonal size and the V and J genes are those of that table, whereas D and trimming came from the DNA. The sample gives nearly 250,000 clones, around nine tenths of which show up once; 1.5% to 2% is in the top ten. Many counts were recorded for this clone. Per germline, CDR1 SGHRS and CDR2 YFSETQ. The CDR3 spans 14 residues. V dropped 4 bases and J dropped 4 bases, with 12 bases sitting between them.

The rearrangement links TRBV5-1 to TRBJ1-5, with D maybe TRBD1 (6 bases). This TCR was sampled from a woman in her sixties who had recovered from COVID-19. The sample comprised peripheral blood. The CDR3 DNA is TGCGCCAGCAGCCTAACAGGGAATAATCAGCCCCAGCATTTT. It is translated as CASSLTGNNQPQHF.